A single TCR beta chain is shown here with its context. This sample is part of a study of blood T cell repertoires in COVID-19. Study details: The origin of the acute and convalescent COVID-19 samples was the United States, Italy and Spain.

Germline CDR1 KGHSH, CDR2 LQKENI. CDR3 length: 16 residues. With 0 bases removed from V and 0 bases from J, the gap between germline ends came to 12 bases. Produced via immunoSEQ multiplex PCR; TCRdb's table is partial and in-frame only. The table records approximately 400,000 clones, about 87% of them present only once. Study members were between about 18 and 90 years old and lived in 20 to 30 US regions. Participants' own reports of clinical history determined their cohort assignment. Sample: PBMCs or T cells enriched from blood (not recorded which). This receptor was taken from a man aged 30 to 39 who had recovered from COVID-19. This chain uses TRBV18 with TRBJ2-7; D uncertain. Here the CDR3 reads CASSPPDASSSYEQYF. Here the CDR3 DNA reads TGTGCCAGCTCACCACCTGACGCATCTAGCTCCTACGAGCAGTACTTC.